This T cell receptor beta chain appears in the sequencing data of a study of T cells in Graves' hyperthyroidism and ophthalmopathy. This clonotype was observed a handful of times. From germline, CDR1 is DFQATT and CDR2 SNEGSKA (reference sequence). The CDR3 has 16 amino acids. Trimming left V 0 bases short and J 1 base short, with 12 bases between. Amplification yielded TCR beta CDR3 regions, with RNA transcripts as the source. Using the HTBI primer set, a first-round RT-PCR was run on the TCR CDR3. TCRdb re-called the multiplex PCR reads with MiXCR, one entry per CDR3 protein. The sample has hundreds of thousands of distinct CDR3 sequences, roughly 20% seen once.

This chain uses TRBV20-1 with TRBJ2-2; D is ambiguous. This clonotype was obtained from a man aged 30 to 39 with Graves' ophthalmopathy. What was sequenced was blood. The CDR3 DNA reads TGCAGTGCTAGAGAAAGCCGCCGGCAGAACACCGGGGAGCTGTTTTTT. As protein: CSARESRRQNTGELFF.